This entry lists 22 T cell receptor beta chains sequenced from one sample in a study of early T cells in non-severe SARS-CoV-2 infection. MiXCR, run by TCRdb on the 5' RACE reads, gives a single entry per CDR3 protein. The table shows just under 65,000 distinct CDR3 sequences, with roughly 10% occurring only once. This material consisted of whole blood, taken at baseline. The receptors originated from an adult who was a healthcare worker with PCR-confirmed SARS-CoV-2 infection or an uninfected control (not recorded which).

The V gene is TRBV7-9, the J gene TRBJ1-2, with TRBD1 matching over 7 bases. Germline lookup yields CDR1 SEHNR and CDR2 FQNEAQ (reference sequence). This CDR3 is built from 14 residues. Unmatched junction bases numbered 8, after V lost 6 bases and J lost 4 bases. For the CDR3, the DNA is TGTGCCAGCAGTTTCGGGACAGACTCCTATGGCTACACCTTC. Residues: CASSFGTDSYGYTF.

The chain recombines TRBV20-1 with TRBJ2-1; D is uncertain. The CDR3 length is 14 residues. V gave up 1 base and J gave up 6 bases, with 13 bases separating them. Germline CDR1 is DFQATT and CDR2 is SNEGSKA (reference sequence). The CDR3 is CSARGPGQVNEQFF. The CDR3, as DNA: TGCAGTGCTAGAGGGCCCGGGCAGGTCAATGAGCAGTTCTTC.

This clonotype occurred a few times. The CDR3 protein is CAWSVGGSYNEQFF. CDR3 coding DNA: TGTGCCTGGAGTGTGGGAGGCTCCTACAATGAGCAGTTCTTC. The chain employs TRBV30 and TRBJ2-1, with a tentative D call TRBD2 (6 bases). In germline, CDR1 is GTSNPN, CDR2 SVGIG (reference sequence). The CDR3 loop spans 14 amino acids. V lost 0 bases and J 0 bases, leaving 6 bases between the germline ends.

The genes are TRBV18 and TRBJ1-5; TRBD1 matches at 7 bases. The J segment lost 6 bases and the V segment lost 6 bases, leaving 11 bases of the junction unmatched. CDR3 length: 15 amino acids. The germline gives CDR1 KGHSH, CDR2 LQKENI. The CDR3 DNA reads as TGTGCCAGCTCGCCCGACAGGGTGTTTAGTCAGCCCCAGCATTTT. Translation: CASSPDRVFSQPQHF.

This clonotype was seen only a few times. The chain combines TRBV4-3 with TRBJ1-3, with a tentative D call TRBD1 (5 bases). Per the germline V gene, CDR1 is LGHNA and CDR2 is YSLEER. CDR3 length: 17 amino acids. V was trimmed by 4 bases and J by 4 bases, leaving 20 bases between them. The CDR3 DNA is TGCGCCAGCAGCCTTACAGTCCCTTCGGCAGGGGGAAACACCATATATTTT. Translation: CASSLTVPSAGGNTIYF.

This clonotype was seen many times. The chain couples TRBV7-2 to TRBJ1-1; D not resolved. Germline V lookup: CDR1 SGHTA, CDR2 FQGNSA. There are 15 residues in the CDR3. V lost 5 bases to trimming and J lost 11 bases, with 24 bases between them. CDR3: CASSPHPPGSVAAFF. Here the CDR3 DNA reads TGTGCCAGCAGCCCCCATCCCCCCGGATCTGTCGCGGCTTTCTTT.

For the CDR3, the DNA is TGTGCCAGCAGCTTGGGGTCCCCCTCGATTCAGTACTTC. It encodes CASSLGSPSIQYF. This rearrangement joins TRBV7-2 to TRBJ2-4; D is unclear. CDR1 and CDR2 (germline): SGHTA, FQGNSA. The CDR3 sequence is 13 residues long. V lost 3 bases and J 10 bases, leaving 13 bases between the germline ends.

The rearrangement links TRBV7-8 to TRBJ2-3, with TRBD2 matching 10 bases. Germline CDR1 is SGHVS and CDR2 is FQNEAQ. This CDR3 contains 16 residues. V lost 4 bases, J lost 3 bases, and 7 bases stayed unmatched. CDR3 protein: CASSSLAGGGTDTQYF. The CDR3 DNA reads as TGTGCCAGCAGCTCCTTAGCGGGGGGAGGTACAGATACGCAGTATTTT.

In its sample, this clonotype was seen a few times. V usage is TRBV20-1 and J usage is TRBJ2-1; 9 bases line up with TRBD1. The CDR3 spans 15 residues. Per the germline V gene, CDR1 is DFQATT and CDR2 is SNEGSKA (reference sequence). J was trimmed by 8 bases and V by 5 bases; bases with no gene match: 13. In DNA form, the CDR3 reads TGCAGTGCTCAGACAGGGGGTAAAGGTAGGGATGAGCAGTTCTTC. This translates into CSAQTGGKGRDEQFF.

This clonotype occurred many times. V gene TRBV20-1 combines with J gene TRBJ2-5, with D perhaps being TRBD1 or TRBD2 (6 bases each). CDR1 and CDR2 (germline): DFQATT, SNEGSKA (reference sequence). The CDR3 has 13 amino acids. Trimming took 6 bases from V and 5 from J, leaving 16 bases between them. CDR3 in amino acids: CSALGGSVETQYF. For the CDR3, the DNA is TGCAGTGCGCTAGGGGGGTCCGTGGAGACCCAGTACTTC.

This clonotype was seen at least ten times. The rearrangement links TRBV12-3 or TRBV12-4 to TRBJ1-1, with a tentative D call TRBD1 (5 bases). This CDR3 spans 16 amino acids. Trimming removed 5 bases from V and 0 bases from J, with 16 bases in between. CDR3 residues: CASSPPGRSLNTEAFF. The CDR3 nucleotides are TGTGCCAGCAGTCCGCCGGGGCGGAGCCTGAACACTGAAGCTTTCTTT.

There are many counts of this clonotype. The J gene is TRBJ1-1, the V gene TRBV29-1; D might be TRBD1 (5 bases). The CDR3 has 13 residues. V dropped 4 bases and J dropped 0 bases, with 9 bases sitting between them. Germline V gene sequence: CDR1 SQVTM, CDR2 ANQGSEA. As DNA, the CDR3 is TGCAGCGTTGGGGGGTTTATGAACACTGAAGCTTTCTTT. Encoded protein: CSVGGFMNTEAFF.

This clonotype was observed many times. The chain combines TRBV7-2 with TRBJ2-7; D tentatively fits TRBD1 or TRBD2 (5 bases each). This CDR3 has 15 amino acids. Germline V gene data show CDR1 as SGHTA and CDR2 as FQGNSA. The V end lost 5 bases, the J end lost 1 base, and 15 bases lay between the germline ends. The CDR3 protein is CASSTNPGPSYEQYF. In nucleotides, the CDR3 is TGTGCCAGCAGCACCAACCCGGGACCGTCCTACGAGCAGTACTTC. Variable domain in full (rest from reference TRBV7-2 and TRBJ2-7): GAGVSQSPSNKVTEKGKDVELRCDPISGHTALYWYRQSLGQGLEFLIYFQGNSAPDKSGLPSDRFSAERTGGSVSTLTIQRTQQEDSAVYLCASSTNPGPSYEQYFGPGTRLTVT.

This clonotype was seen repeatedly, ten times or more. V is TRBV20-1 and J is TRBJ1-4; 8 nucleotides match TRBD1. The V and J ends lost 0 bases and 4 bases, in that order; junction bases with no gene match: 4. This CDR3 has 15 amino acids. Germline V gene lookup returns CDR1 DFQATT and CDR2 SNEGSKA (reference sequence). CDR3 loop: CSAREGQGLNEKLFF. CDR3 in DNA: TGCAGTGCTAGAGAAGGACAGGGACTTAATGAAAAACTGTTTTTT.

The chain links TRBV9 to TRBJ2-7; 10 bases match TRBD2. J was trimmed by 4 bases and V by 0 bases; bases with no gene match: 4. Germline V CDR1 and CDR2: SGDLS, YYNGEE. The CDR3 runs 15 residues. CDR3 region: CASSVEGSGGYEQYF. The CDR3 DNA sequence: TGTGCCAGCAGCGTAGAAGGTAGCGGGGGGTACGAGCAGTACTTC. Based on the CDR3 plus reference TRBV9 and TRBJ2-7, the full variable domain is DSGVTQTPKHLITATGQRVTLRCSPRSGDLSVYWYQQSLDQGLQFLIQYYNGEERAKGNILERFSAQQFPDLHSELNLSSLELGDSALYFCASSVEGSGGYEQYFGPGTRLTVT.

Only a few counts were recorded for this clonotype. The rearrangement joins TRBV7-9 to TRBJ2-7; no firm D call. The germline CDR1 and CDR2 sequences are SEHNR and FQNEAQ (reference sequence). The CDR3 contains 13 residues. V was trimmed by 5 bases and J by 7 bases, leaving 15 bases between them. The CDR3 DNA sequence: TGTGCCAGCAGCCCAACAGCGTTCGGGGAGCAGTACTTC. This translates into CASSPTAFGEQYF.

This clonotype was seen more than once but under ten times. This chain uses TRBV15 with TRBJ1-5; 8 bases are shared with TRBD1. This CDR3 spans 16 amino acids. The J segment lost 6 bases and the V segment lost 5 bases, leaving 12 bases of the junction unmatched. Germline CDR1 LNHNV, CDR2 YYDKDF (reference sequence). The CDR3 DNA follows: TGTGCCACCAGCCCAACAGACAGGGGTAGGGGTCAGCCCCAGCATTTT. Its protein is CATSPTDRGRGQPQHF.

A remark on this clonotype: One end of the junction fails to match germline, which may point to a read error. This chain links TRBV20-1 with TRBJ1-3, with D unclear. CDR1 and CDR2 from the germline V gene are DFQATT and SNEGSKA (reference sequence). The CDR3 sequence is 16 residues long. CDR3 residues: CSARDLDPGSENTIYF. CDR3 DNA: TGCAGTGCTAGAGATCTGGACCCTGGCTCTGAAAACACCATATATTTT.

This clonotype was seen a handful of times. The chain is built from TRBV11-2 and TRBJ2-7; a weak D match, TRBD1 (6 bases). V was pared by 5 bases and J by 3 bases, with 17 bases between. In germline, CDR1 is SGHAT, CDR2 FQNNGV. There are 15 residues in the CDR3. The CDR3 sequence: CASSGSRDKFYEQYF. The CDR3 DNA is TGTGCCAGCAGCGGAAGCCGGGACAAATTCTACGAGCAGTACTTC.

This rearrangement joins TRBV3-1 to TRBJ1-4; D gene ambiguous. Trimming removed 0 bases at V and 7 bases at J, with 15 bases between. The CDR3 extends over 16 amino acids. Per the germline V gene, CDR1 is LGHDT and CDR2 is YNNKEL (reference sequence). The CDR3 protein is CASSQENRDWGEKLFF. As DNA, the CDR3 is TGTGCCAGCAGCCAAGAGAACCGGGATTGGGGTGAAAAACTGTTTTTT. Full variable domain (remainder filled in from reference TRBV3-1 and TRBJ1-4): DTAVSQTPKYLVTQMGNDKSIKCEQNLGHDTMYWYKQDSKKFLKIMFSYNNKELIINETVPNRFSPKSPDKAHLNLHINSLELGDSAVYFCASSQENRDWGEKLFFGSGTQLSVL.

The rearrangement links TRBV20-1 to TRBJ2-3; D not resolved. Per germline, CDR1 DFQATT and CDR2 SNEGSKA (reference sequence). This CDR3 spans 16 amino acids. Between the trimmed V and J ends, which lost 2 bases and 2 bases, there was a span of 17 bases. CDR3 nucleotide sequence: TGCAGTGCTAGAAGGATTCGGCGGCTAGTCACAGATACGCAGTATTTT. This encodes CSARRIRRLVTDTQYF.

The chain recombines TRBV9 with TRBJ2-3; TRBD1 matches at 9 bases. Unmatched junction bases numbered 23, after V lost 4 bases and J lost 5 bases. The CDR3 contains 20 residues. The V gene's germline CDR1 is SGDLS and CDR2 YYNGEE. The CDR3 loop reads CASSTKSPGQGPRTQDTQYF. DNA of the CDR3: TGTGCCAGCAGCACAAAGTCCCCAGGACAGGGGCCCCGGACACAAGATACGCAGTATTTT.